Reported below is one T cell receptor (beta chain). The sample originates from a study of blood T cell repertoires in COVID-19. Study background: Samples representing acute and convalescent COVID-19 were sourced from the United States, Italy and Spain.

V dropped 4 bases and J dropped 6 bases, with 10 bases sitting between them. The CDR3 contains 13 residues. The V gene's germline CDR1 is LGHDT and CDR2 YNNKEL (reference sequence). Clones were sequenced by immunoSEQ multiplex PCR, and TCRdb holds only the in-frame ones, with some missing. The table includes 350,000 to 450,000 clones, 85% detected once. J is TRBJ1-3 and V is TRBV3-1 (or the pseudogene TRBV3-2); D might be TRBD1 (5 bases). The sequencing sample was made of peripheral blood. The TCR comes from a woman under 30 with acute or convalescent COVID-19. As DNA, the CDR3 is TGTGCCAGCAGCCTTCAGGGTATAAACACCATATATTTT. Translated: CASSLQGINTIYF.